The 30 T cell receptor beta chains listed next were all sequenced from one sample in a study of T cell responses to AZD1222 COVID-19 vaccine. TCRdb keeps only in-frame clones here, not all; method: immunoSEQ multiplex PCR. The sample has 95,000 to 100,000 clones; less than 85% are singletons. Sequencing used peripheral blood, obtained 28 days after the second AZD1222 dose. These receptors were obtained from an adult who received the AZD1222 COVID-19 vaccine.

This clone has just a few counts. This chain's CDR3 is CASSGWGGNQPQHF. The CDR3 DNA sequence: TGTGCCAGCAGCGGTTGGGGGGGAAATCAGCCCCAGCATTTT. V is TRBV6-5 and J is TRBJ1-5; maybe TRBD1 (5 bases). V lost 6 bases to trimming and J lost 4 bases, with 13 bases between them. CDR3 length: 14 residues. The germline V gene encodes CDR1 MNHEY and CDR2 SVGAGI.

With respect to this clone: This same CDR3 is encoded by further DNA sequences in the sample. The chain uses TRBV5-1 and TRBJ1-2; 8 bases line up with TRBD1. The V segment lost 4 bases and the J segment 0 bases; nucleotides outside the gene matches: 2. The CDR3 consists of 14 residues. The germline V gene has CDR1 SGHRS and CDR2 YFSETQ. CDR3 DNA: TGCGCCAGCAGCCCGACAGGGGCTAACTATGGCTACACCTTC. Translating gives CASSPTGANYGYTF.

The V gene is TRBV15, the J gene TRBJ1-2; D not certain. The CDR3 is made up of 16 amino acids. In germline, CDR1 is LNHNV, CDR2 YYDKDF (reference sequence). Trimming cost V 0 bases and J 0 bases, with 11 bases left between them. The CDR3 loop is CATSREAAGANYGYTF. CDR3 in DNA: TGTGCCACCAGCAGAGAGGCAGCCGGAGCTAACTATGGCTACACCTTC.

V is TRBV5-1 and J is TRBJ2-3, with 11 bases that match TRBD2. Unmatched junction bases numbered 6, after V lost 7 bases and J lost 2 bases. In germline, CDR1 is SGHRS, CDR2 YFSETQ. The CDR3 runs 15 residues. The CDR3 bases are TGCGCCAGCGGATTAGCGGGAGGGCCCACAGATACGCAGTATTTT. Amino acids: CASGLAGGPTDTQYF.

V gene TRBV6-5 combines with J gene TRBJ1-1; the match to TRBD1 covers 11 bases. Trimming cost V 4 bases and J 4 bases; bases outside gene matches: 5. Germline-derived CDR1 and CDR2 are MNHEY and SVGAGI. The CDR3 contains 15 residues. The CDR3 protein is CASSFTGTGGTEAFF. The CDR3 coding sequence is TGTGCCAGCAGTTTCACCGGGACAGGGGGCACTGAAGCTTTCTTT.

This chain connects TRBV19 to TRBJ1-6; D perhaps matches TRBD1 (6 bases). Germline loops: CDR1 LNHDA, CDR2 SQIVND (reference sequence). V lost 5 bases and J lost 9, with 8 bases in between. The CDR3 runs 12 residues. The CDR3 loop reads CASSARGSPLHF. CDR3 nucleotide sequence: TGTGCCAGTAGTGCCAGGGGTTCACCCCTCCACTTT.

The chain recombines TRBV27 with TRBJ2-4, with TRBD1 identical over 8 bases. With V trimmed by 8 bases and J by 1 base, 13 bases remained unmatched. Germline CDR1 MNHEY, CDR2 SMNVEV (reference sequence). The CDR3 length is 17 residues. CDR3 sequence reads: CASGRPSTGVAKNIQYF. The CDR3 DNA is TGTGCCAGCGGGCGGCCCTCGACAGGGGTGGCCAAAAACATTCAGTACTTC.

The V gene is TRBV29-1, the J gene TRBJ2-7; the D is unclear. CDR3 length: 13 residues. Trimming took off 0 bases at V and 1 base at J, with 7 bases between the two ends. The germline gives CDR1 SQVTM, CDR2 ANQGSEA. CDR3 in amino acids: CSVEDRKSYEQYF. The CDR3 DNA is TGCAGCGTTGAAGATAGAAAGTCCTACGAGCAGTACTTC.

The chain carries TRBV6-5 and TRBJ2-7, with TRBD1 matching over 10 bases. CDR3 size: 14 residues. Trimming took 8 bases from V and 3 from J; bases not matched to a gene: 7. The germline V gene encodes CDR1 MNHEY and CDR2 SVGAGI. CDR3 in amino acids: CASRRDRGIYEQYF. The CDR3 region has the DNA TGTGCCAGCCGCCGGGACAGGGGTATCTACGAGCAGTACTTC.

This clone has just a few counts. This chain links TRBV18 with TRBJ1-1, with D perhaps TRBD1 (5 bases). Germline V lookup: CDR1 KGHSH, CDR2 LQKENI. This CDR3 region has 14 residues. Deletions cut 6 bases from V and 5 bases from J, with 16 bases between. In DNA form, the CDR3 reads TGTGCCAGCTCGGAGCAGCGAGGGGAAACTGAAGCTTTCTTT. Its translation is CASSEQRGETEAFF.

The chain links TRBV6-1 to TRBJ2-3; no clear D. The CDR3 runs 14 residues. Germline V gene lookup returns CDR1 MNHNS and CDR2 SASEGT. V lost 2 bases to trimming and J lost 0 bases, with 6 bases between them. This chain's CDR3 is CASSETTSTDTQYF. The CDR3 DNA follows: TGTGCCAGCAGTGAAACAACGAGCACAGATACGCAGTATTTT.

The V and J genes are TRBV4-3 and TRBJ2-2, with D possibly being TRBD2 (5 bases). The CDR3 is 15 amino acids. Trimming left V 5 bases short and J 4 bases short, with 14 bases between. Per germline, CDR1 LGHNA and CDR2 YSLEER. CDR3 sequence (DNA): TGCGCCAGCAGCTCCCGGACTGTGGGCACCGGGGAGCTGTTTTTT. Its translation is CASSSRTVGTGELFF.

This chain connects TRBV5-1 to TRBJ2-7, with 10 bases identical to TRBD2. Germline lookup yields CDR1 SGHRS and CDR2 YFSETQ. V was clipped by 0 bases and J by 6 bases; unmatched bases: 9. The CDR3 extends over 16 amino acids. The CDR3 bases are TGCGCCAGCAGCTTGGAAGCGGGAGGGAGGCTTGCCGAGCAGTACTTC. Its protein is CASSLEAGGRLAEQYF.

The chain combines TRBV4-1 with TRBJ1-2; TRBD1 matches 7 bases. The CDR3 covers 17 residues. With V trimmed by 1 base and J by 1 base, 9 bases remained unmatched. CDR1 is MGHRA and CDR2 is YSYEKL in the germline V gene. The CDR3 is CASSQVGGTVSNYGYTF. The CDR3, as DNA: TGCGCCAGCAGCCAAGTTGGGGGGACAGTTAGTAACTATGGCTACACCTTC.

This clone was observed at least ten times. The chain has TRBV20-1 and TRBJ2-3; 7 positions agree with TRBD2. Germline CDR1 is DFQATT and CDR2 is SNEGSKA (reference sequence). V was clipped by 3 bases and J by 0 bases; unmatched bases: 6. The CDR3 has 15 residues. The CDR3 reads CSASKRGASTDTQYF. The CDR3 nucleotides are TGCAGTGCTAGTAAGCGGGGAGCTAGCACAGATACGCAGTATTTT.

The chain couples TRBV3-1 (or the pseudogene TRBV3-2) to TRBJ2-2, with 14 bases fitting TRBD2. The CDR3 consists of 20 residues. In germline, CDR1 is LGHDT, CDR2 YNNKEL (reference sequence). V lost 1 base and J lost 5; bases outside the gene matches: 12. CDR3: CASSQAYARLAGGRTGELFF. The CDR3 DNA reads TGTGCCAGCAGCCAAGCGTATGCGAGACTAGCGGGGGGGCGGACCGGGGAGCTGTTTTTT.

This chain uses TRBV6-1 with TRBJ2-5; D might be TRBD1 (5 bases). V gave up 2 bases and J gave up 4 bases, with 11 bases separating them. Germline CDR1 and CDR2: MNHNS and SASEGT. The CDR3 spans 14 residues. The CDR3 DNA sequence: TGTGCCAGCAGTGAATGGGGCCGAACAGAGACCCAGTACTTC. This gives the protein CASSEWGRTETQYF.

The chain recombines TRBV3-1 (or the pseudogene TRBV3-2) with TRBJ2-7, with TRBD2 identical over 7 bases. J was trimmed by 0 bases and V by 3 bases; bases with no gene match: 11. CDR1 and CDR2 from the germline V gene are LGHDT and YNNKEL (reference sequence). This CDR3 comprises 17 residues. CDR3 sequence reads: CASSQGVQRGNSYEQYF. The CDR3 DNA follows: TGTGCCAGCAGCCAGGGTGTCCAGCGGGGTAACTCCTACGAGCAGTACTTC.

This clone was picked up one time. The chain combines TRBV7-8 with TRBJ1-6, with D unclear. Between the trimmed V and J ends, which lost 1 base and 10 bases, there was a span of 5 bases. The CDR3 is 12 amino acids. The V gene's germline CDR1 is SGHVS and CDR2 FQNEAQ. The CDR3 region has the DNA TGTGCCAGCAGCTTAGGTTCATCACCCCTCCACTTT. It is translated as CASSLGSSPLHF.

The chain is built from TRBV19 and TRBJ2-7; D uncertain. V was shortened by 5 bases and J by 2 bases, with 13 bases between the two germline ends. CDR3 length equals 14 residues. The germline V gene has CDR1 LNHDA and CDR2 SQIVND (reference sequence). Written as DNA, the CDR3 is TGTGCCAGTAGTTCGTCCCCTGTGCCCTACGAGCAGTACTTC. The encoded protein is CASSSSPVPYEQYF.

The rearrangement uses TRBV7-9 and TRBJ1-2, with 7 bases aligning to TRBD1. This CDR3 contains 15 residues. Germline CDR1 reads SEHNR; CDR2 reads FQNEAQ (reference sequence). The J segment lost 7 bases and the V segment lost 5 bases, leaving 13 bases of the junction unmatched. CDR3 sequence (DNA): TGTGCCAGCAGCCGTTCAGGGGGACTCTCGGGTGGCTACACCTTC. Its translation is CASSRSGGLSGGYTF. Full variable domain (rest looked up from reference TRBV7-9 and TRBJ1-2): DTGVSQNPRHKITKRGQNVTFRCDPISEHNRLYWYRQTLGQGPEFLTYFQNEAQLEKSRLLSDRFSAERPKGSFSTLEIQRTEQGDSAMYLCASSRSGGLSGGYTFGSGTRLTVV.

This chain joins TRBV2 and TRBJ2-1, with 12 positions matching TRBD2. The germline gives CDR1 SNHLY, CDR2 FYNNEI. V was clipped by 6 bases and J by 6 bases; unmatched bases: 6. This CDR3 has 15 residues. The CDR3 protein is CASRETSGSSNEQFF. CDR3 coding DNA: TGTGCCAGCAGGGAGACTAGCGGGAGCTCCAATGAGCAGTTCTTC.

V is TRBV27 and J is TRBJ2-5; 9 bases line up with TRBD2. V dropped 1 base and J dropped 2; count of bases not matched to a gene: 5. The CDR3 totals 16 residues. CDR1 MNHEY and CDR2 SMNVEV come from the germline V gene (reference sequence). The CDR3 DNA is TGTGCCAGCAGTTTATTTCCAGCGGGGGGACAAGAGACCCAGTACTTC. It translates to CASSLFPAGGQETQYF.

This clone was detected once. The chain couples TRBV7-6 to TRBJ1-2; 10 nucleotides agree with TRBD1. With V trimmed by 1 base and J by 7 bases, 3 bases remained unmatched. Germline V gene data show CDR1 as SGHVS and CDR2 as FNYEAQ. This CDR3 spans 14 amino acids. The CDR3 sequence is CASSLGDRGGGYTF. The CDR3 nucleotides read TGTGCCAGCAGCTTAGGGGACAGGGGTGGTGGCTACACCTTC.

CDR3 protein: CASSSDPWETQYF. CDR3 sequence (DNA): TGTGCCAGCAGCTCCGACCCTTGGGAGACCCAGTACTTC. The V gene is TRBV9, the J gene TRBJ2-5; D gene uncertain. Germline CDR1 is SGDLS and CDR2 is YYNGEE. This CDR3 region has 13 residues. The V and J ends lost 4 bases and 5 bases respectively, with 12 bases between them.

The chain carries TRBV11-2 and TRBJ2-5; no reliable D call. Germline lookup yields CDR1 SGHAT and CDR2 FQNNGV. Deletions cut 10 bases from V and 4 bases from J, with 16 bases between. The CDR3 runs to 13 residues. In nucleotides, the CDR3 is TGTGCCACCAACGTGGCACTCGGAGAGACCCAGTACTTC. Protein sequence: CATNVALGETQYF.

The rearrangement uses TRBV19 and TRBJ1-2; 9 bases agree with TRBD1. V lost 6 bases to trimming and J lost 8 bases; unmatched junction nucleotides: 10. Germline loops: CDR1 LNHDA, CDR2 SQIVND (reference sequence). The CDR3 contains 14 residues. The CDR3 sequence: CASRLTGGSWGYTF. The CDR3 nucleotides are TGTGCCAGTAGGCTGACAGGGGGTTCGTGGGGCTACACCTTC.

There are a few counts of this clone. The V and J genes are TRBV27 and TRBJ2-7, with D perhaps TRBD1 (5 bases). There are 13 residues in the CDR3. V was cut by 5 bases and J by 1 base, with 9 bases left in between. CDR1 is MNHEY and CDR2 is SMNVEV in the germline V gene (reference sequence). CDR3 DNA sequence: TGTGCCAGCAGTCTGGACAAGTCCTACGAGCAGTACTTC. As protein: CASSLDKSYEQYF.

This clone occurred once. The chain is built from TRBV3-1 (or the pseudogene TRBV3-2) and TRBJ2-7, with D maybe TRBD2 (7 bases). V lost 4 bases, J lost 1 base, and 11 bases lay in between. The germline V gene has CDR1 LGHDT and CDR2 YNNKEL (reference sequence). The CDR3 totals 14 residues. The chain's CDR3 is CASSLGGPSYEQYF. In DNA, the CDR3 is TGTGCCAGCAGCCTGGGGGGGCCGTCCTACGAGCAGTACTTC.

J is TRBJ2-4 and V is TRBV20-1, with D maybe TRBD2 (5 bases). The CDR3 extends over 18 amino acids. Germline CDR1 reads DFQATT; CDR2 reads SNEGSKA (reference sequence). The V end lost 3 bases, the J end lost 0 bases, and 21 bases lay between the germline ends. Written as DNA, the CDR3 is TGCAGTGCTAGTGTGTCCTCTGGGGAGTGGGGAGCCAAAAACATTCAGTACTTC. It specifies CSASVSSGEWGAKNIQYF.